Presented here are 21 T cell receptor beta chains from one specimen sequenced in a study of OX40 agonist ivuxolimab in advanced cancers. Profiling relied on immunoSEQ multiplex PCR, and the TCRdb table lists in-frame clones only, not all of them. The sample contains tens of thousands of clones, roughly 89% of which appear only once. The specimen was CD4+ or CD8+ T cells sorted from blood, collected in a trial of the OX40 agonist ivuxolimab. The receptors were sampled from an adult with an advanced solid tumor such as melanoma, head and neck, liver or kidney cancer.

The CDR3: CASSYFSNQPQHF. CDR3 in DNA: TGTGCCAGCAGTTACTTTAGCAATCAGCCCCAGCATTTT. The gene calls are TRBV6-6 and TRBJ1-5, with D unresolved. The CDR3 sequence is 13 residues long. The ends were cut back, 1 base at V and 0 bases at J, with 1 base in the middle. From germline, CDR1 is MNHNY and CDR2 SVGAGI (reference sequence).

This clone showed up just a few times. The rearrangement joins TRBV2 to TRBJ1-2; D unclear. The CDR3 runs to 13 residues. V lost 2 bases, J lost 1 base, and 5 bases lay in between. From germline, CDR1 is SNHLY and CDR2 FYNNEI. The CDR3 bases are TGTGCCAGCAGTGAATTGGGTAACTATGGCTACACCTTC. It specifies CASSELGNYGYTF.

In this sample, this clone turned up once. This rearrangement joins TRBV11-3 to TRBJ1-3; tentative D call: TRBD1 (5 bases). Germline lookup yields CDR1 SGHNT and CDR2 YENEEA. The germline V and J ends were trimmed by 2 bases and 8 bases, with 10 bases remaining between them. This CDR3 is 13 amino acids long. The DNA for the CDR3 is TGTGCCAGCAGCTTATCCTGGGGCGACACCATATATTTT. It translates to CASSLSWGDTIYF.

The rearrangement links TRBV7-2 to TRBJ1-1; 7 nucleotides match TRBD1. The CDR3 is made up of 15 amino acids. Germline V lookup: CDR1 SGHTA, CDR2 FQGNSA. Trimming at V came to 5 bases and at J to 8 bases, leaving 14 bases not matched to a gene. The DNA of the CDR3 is TGTGCCAGCAGCACCAAACCAGGGGGACTCGGAGAAGCTTTCTTT. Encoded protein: CASSTKPGGLGEAFF.

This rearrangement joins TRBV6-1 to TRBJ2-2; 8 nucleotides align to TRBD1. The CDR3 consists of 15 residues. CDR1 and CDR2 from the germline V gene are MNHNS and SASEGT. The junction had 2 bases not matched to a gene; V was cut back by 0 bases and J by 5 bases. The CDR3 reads CASSEARTGTGELFF. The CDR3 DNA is TGTGCCAGCAGTGAAGCGCGGACAGGGACCGGGGAGCTGTTTTTT.

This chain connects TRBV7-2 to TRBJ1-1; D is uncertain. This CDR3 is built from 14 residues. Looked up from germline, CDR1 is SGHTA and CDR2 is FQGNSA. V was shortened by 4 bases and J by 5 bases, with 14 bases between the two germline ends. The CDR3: CASSYLISGTEAFF. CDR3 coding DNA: TGTGCCAGCAGCTATCTTATATCCGGGACTGAAGCTTTCTTT.

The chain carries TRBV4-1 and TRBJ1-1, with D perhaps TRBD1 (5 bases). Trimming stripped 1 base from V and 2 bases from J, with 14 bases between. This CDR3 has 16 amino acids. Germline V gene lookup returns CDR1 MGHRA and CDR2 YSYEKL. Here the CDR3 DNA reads TGCGCCAGCAGCCAAGTGGCAGAAGGGGTTAACACTGAAGCTTTCTTT. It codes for CASSQVAEGVNTEAFF.

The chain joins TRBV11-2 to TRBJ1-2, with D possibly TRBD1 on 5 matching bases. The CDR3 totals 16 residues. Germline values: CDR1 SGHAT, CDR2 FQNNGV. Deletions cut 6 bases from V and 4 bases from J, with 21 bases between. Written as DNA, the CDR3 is TGTGCCAGCAGGGATCCTCGGGCAGGGTTGGGCTATGGCTACACCTTC. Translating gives CASRDPRAGLGYGYTF.

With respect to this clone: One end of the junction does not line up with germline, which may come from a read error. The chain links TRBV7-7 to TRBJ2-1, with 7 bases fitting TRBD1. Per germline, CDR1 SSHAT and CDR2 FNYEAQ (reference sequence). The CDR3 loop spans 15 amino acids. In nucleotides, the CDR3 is TGTGCTAGCAGCCCCGGACAGGAAGGTCTTTCGGTGCAGTTCTTC. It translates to CASSPGQEGLSVQFF.

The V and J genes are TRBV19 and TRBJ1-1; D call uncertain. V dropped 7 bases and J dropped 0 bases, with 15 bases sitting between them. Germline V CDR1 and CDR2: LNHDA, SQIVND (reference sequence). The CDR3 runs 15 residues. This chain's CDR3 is CASKEQITLNTEAFF. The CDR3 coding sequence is TGTGCCAGTAAGGAACAGATAACATTGAACACTGAAGCTTTCTTT.

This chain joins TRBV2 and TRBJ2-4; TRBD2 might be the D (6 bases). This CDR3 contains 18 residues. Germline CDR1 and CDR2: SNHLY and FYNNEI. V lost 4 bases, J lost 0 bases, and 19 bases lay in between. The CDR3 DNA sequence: TGTGCCAGCAGTGGGGGACTTCTACCCATAAGAGCCAAAAACATTCAGTACTTC. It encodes CASSGGLLPIRAKNIQYF.

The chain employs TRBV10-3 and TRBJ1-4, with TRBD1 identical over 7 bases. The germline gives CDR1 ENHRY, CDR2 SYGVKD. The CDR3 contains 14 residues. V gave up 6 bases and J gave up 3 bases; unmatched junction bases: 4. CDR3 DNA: TGTGCCATCAGAGGGACAGTTGCTAATGAAAAACTGTTTTTT. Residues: CAIRGTVANEKLFF.

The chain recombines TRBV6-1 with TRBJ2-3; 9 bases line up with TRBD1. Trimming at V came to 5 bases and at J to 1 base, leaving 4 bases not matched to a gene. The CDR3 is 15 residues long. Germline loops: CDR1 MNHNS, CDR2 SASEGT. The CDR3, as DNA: TGTGCCAGCAGTTTACGGGACAGGGGCACAGATACGCAGTATTTT. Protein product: CASSLRDRGTDTQYF.

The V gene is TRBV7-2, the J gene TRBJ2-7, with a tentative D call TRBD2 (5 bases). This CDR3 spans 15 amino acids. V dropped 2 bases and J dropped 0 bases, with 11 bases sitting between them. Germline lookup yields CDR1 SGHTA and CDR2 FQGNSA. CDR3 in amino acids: CASSLNSRVSYEQYF. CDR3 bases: TGTGCCAGCAGCTTAAATTCGAGGGTCTCCTACGAGCAGTACTTC. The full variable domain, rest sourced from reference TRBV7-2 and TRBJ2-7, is GAGVSQSPSNKVTEKGKDVELRCDPISGHTALYWYRQSLGQGLEFLIYFQGNSAPDKSGLPSDRFSAERTGGSVSTLTIQRTQQEDSAVYLCASSLNSRVSYEQYFGPGTRLTVT.

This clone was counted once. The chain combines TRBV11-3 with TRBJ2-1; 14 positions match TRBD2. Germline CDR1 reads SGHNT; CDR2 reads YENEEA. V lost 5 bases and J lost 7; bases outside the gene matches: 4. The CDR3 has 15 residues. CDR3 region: CASSGGLAGGNEQFF. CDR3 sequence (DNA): TGTGCCAGCAGCGGAGGACTAGCGGGGGGAAATGAGCAGTTCTTC.

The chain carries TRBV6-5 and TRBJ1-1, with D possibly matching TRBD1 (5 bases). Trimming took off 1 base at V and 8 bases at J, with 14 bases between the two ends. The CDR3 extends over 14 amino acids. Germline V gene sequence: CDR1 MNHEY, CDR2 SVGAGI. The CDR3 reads CASSYFGGSREAFF. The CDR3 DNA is TGTGCCAGCAGTTACTTCGGGGGTTCGAGGGAAGCTTTCTTT.

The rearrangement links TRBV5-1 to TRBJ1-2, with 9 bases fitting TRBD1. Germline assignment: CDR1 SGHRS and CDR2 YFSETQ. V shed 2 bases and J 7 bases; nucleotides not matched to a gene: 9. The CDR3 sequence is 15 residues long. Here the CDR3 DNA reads TGCGCCAGCAGCTTCGGGGGAACAGGGGGCGTTGGCTACACCTTC. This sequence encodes CASSFGGTGGVGYTF.

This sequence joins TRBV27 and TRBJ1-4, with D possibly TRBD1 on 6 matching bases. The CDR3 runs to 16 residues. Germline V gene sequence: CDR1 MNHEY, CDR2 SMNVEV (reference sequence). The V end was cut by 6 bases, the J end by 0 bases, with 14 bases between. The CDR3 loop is CASRRGDFSTNEKLFF. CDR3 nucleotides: TGTGCCAGCAGGAGGGGGGATTTCTCAACTAATGAAAAACTGTTTTTT.

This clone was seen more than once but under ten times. CDR3 nucleotides: TGTGCCAGCAGCTTGCCTGTAAACTATAATTCACCCCTCCACTTT. This encodes CASSLPVNYNSPLHF. This chain connects TRBV5-4 to TRBJ1-6; D not resolved. The CDR3 is made up of 15 amino acids. CDR1 is SGHNT and CDR2 is YYREEE in the germline V gene (reference sequence). Trimming took off 1 base at V and 3 bases at J, with 8 bases between the two ends.

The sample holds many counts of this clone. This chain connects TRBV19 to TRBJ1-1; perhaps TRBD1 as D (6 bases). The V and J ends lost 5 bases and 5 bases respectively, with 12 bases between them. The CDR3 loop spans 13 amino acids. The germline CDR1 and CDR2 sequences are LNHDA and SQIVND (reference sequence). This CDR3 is CASSPLQGTEAFF. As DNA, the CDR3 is TGTGCCAGTAGTCCCCTCCAGGGGACTGAAGCTTTCTTT.

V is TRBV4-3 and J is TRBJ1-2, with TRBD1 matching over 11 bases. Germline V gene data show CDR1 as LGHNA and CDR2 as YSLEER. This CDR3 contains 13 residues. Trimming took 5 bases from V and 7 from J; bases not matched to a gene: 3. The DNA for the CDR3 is TGCGCCAGCAGCGTAGGGACAGGGGGTGGCTACACCTTC. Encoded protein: CASSVGTGGGYTF.